Sequencing of this T cell receptor (beta chain) was carried out in a study of OX40 agonist ivuxolimab in advanced cancers. Study-wide results and limits: More expanded clones were seen, on average, in CD8+ T cells than in CD4+.

The method was immunoSEQ multiplex PCR; TCRdb's version includes in-frame clones alone and lacks a portion of them. The sample has approximately 63,000 clones, more than 65% seen once. The germline gives CDR1 SGHTA, CDR2 FQGTGA. The V segment lost 5 bases and the J segment 5 bases; nucleotides outside the gene matches: 7. CDR3 length equals 17 residues. Details on this clone: No antigen is known for it.

This TCR was recovered from an adult with an advanced solid tumor such as melanoma, head and neck, liver or kidney cancer. Material: CD4+ or CD8+ T cells sorted from blood, obtained in a trial of the OX40 agonist ivuxolimab. V gene TRBV7-3 combines with J gene TRBJ2-3, with 16 positions matching TRBD2. CDR3 in amino acids: CASSPGLAGGIGDTQYF. CDR3 nucleotide sequence: TGTGCCAGCAGCCCGGGACTAGCGGGAGGGATAGGAGATACGCAGTATTTT.